The 5 T cell receptor beta chains given below trace back to one sample, sequenced in a study of cytomegalovirus exposure and HLA in healthy donors. PCR amplification relied on 60 Vbeta primers (plus 13 Jbeta primers). Only in-frame clones appear in the TCRdb table, and some are missing; sequencing was by immunoSEQ multiplex PCR. The sample yields about 150,000 clones, approximately 84% seen once. The sequencing input was PBMCs. Every receptor here comes from a man aged 50-59 years in good health and CMV-seropositive.

In DNA, the CDR3 is TGTGCCAGCAGGGGCACAGGTAGGGGGCAGTTTACAGATACGCAGTATTTT. Protein product: CASRGTGRGQFTDTQYF. The gene calls are TRBV27 and TRBJ2-3; 7 bases map to TRBD1. Germline V lookup: CDR1 MNHEY, CDR2 SMNVEV (reference sequence). CDR3 length: 17 residues. V was pared by 6 bases and J by 3 bases, with 15 bases of the junction left unmatched.

Only one count was recorded for this clone. The genes are TRBV27 and TRBJ1-1, with unresolved D. Germline CDR1 reads MNHEY; CDR2 reads SMNVEV (reference sequence). The CDR3 covers 14 residues. The V gene lost 6 bases and the J gene lost 0 bases, with 11 bases spanning the gap. The CDR3 is CASSPGWVNTEAFF. In nucleotides, the CDR3 is TGTGCCAGCAGCCCGGGATGGGTGAACACTGAAGCTTTCTTT.

The chain carries TRBV7-3 and TRBJ1-1; D is uncertain. This CDR3 contains 14 residues. CDR1 is SGHTA and CDR2 is FQGTGA in the germline V gene. Trimming pared 6 bases from V and 0 bases from J, leaving 11 bases between. The CDR3 reads CASRVDKLNTEAFF. Here the CDR3 DNA reads TGTGCCAGCAGGGTTGACAAGTTGAACACTGAAGCTTTCTTT.

The genes are TRBV6-5 and TRBJ1-2; TRBD1 matches at 7 bases. Germline V gene lookup returns CDR1 MNHEY and CDR2 SVGAGI. The CDR3 contains 12 residues. J gave up 4 bases and V 6 bases, and 2 bases lay outside the gene matches. The CDR3 sequence: CASRRDSYGYTF. In DNA form, the CDR3 reads TGTGCCAGCAGAAGGGACAGCTATGGCTACACCTTC.

The V and J genes are TRBV29-1 and TRBJ2-1; D unclear. V dropped 4 bases and J dropped 4 bases, with 14 bases sitting between them. From germline, CDR1 is SQVTM and CDR2 ANQGSEA. This CDR3 comprises 14 residues. CDR3 sequence reads: CSVAPLAKYNEQFF. The CDR3 DNA is TGCAGCGTTGCCCCATTAGCAAAATACAATGAGCAGTTCTTC.